The rows below give T cell receptor beta chains drawn from one sample of a study of T cell changes during pregnancy in multiple sclerosis. Assay used: immunoSEQ multiplex PCR; TCRdb lists only in-frame clones, some missing. This repertoire shows 65,000 to 90,000 clones, 80% to 95% found once; its top ten account for about 0.27%. The source was CD4+ T cells from peripheral blood mononuclear cells, collected after pregnancy. The receptors originated from a female donor with multiple sclerosis, enrolled in a pregnancy study. Each CDR3 is given with its conserved first and last residue. Fields, in order: J gene, D gene, V gene, CDR3 protein, CDR3 DNA. The D gene is left open where the match is weak.

TRBJ1-5	NA	TRBV10-2	CASSETSRAKQPQHF	TGCGCCAGCAGTGAAACGAGCAGGGCGAAACAGCCCCAGCATTTT
TRBJ2-1	NA	TRBV28	CASSLLTVPYNEQFF	TGTGCCAGCAGTTTGTTGACAGTACCCTACAATGAGCAGTTCTTC
TRBJ2-1	NA	TRBV7-9	CASSLWKGGGETYNEQFF	TGTGCCAGCAGCTTATGGAAGGGTGGAGGGGAAACCTACAATGAGCAGTTCTTC
TRBJ1-2	NA	TRBV2	CASSDQGEPGHGYTF	TGTGCCAGCAGCGACCAAGGGGAACCTGGACATGGCTACACCTTC
TRBJ2-7	TRBD1	TRBV7-6	CASSARQGLNYEQYF	TGTGCCAGCAGCGCCAGACAGGGGTTGAACTACGAGCAGTACTTC
TRBJ1-2	TRBD1	TRBV19	CAVKGQGSYGYTF	TGTGCCGTCAAGGGACAGGGCTCCTATGGCTACACCTTC
TRBJ1-3	TRBD1	TRBV29-1	CSVGGLTGNTIYF	TGCAGCGTAGGGGGCCTAACTGGAAACACCATATATTTT
TRBJ2-5	NA	TRBV7-9	CASSAARYQETQYF	TGTGCCAGCAGCGCCGCTAGATATCAAGAGACCCAGTACTTC
TRBJ2-6	NA	TRBV6-1	CASRNRVAGANVLTF	TGTGCCAGCAGGAACAGGGTAGCAGGGGCCAACGTCCTGACTTTC
TRBJ1-5	TRBD1	TRBV2	CASSPPGQGNNQPQHF	TGTGCCAGCAGTCCCCCGGGACAGGGGAACAATCAGCCCCAGCATTTT
TRBJ2-1	TRBD2	TRBV7-2	CASSLAGTSGHNEQFF	TGTGCCAGCAGCTTAGCCGGGACTAGCGGGCACAATGAGCAGTTCTTC